What follows are 4 T cell receptor beta chains derived from one specimen sequenced in a study of blood T cell repertoires in COVID-19. This table comes from immunoSEQ multiplex PCR, and its TCRdb copy is limited to in-frame clones, with some not included. This sample has about 160,000 clones, with 80% to 90% found just once. The sample consisted of PBMCs or T cells enriched from blood (not recorded which). Receptor source: a woman between 45 and 60 years old who had recovered from COVID-19.

Comments on this clone: Relative to the germline gene, one junction end is altered; a read error may explain this. The chain couples TRBV18 to TRBJ2-7; 10 nucleotides agree with TRBD1. The V gene's germline CDR1 is KGHSH and CDR2 LQKENI. This CDR3 is 14 amino acids long. This CDR3 reads CASSPPTGGNEQYF. The CDR3 DNA reads TGTGCCAGCTCTCCACCGACAGGGGGCAACGAGCAGTACTTC.

This clone was recorded a few times. The genes are TRBV4-1 and TRBJ2-1, with 9 bases identical to TRBD2. Unmatched junction bases numbered 1, after V lost 0 bases and J lost 1 base. Germline lookup yields CDR1 MGHRA and CDR2 YSYEKL. The CDR3 loop spans 16 amino acids. The CDR3 DNA follows: TGCGCCAGCAGCCAAGATGCGGGAGGGTCCTACAATGAGCAGTTCTTC. It specifies CASSQDAGGSYNEQFF.

DNA of the CDR3: TGTGCCAGCAGTTTCAGGAACACCGGGGAGCTGTTTTTT. Its translation is CASSFRNTGELFF. V is TRBV2 and J is TRBJ2-2; no firm D call. Germline CDR1 reads SNHLY; CDR2 reads FYNNEI. Trimming took off 5 bases at V and 1 base at J, with 5 bases between the two ends. The CDR3 contains 13 residues.

The chain couples TRBV6-5 to TRBJ1-2; D call uncertain. The CDR3 loop spans 11 amino acids. Per the germline V gene, CDR1 is MNHEY and CDR2 is SVGAGI. The V end lost 8 bases, the J end lost 4 bases, and 8 bases lay between the germline ends. The CDR3 coding sequence is TGTGCCAGCGGTTCTTTCTATGGCTACACCTTC. The encoded protein is CASGSFYGYTF.